These 15 T cell receptor beta chains share one sample of origin, sequenced in a study of technical replicates of blood from a handful of donors. Using immunoSEQ multiplex PCR, the repertoire was profiled, and TCRdb retains in-frame clones only, with some absent. The sample consists of 85,000 to 100,000 clones, 95% of them appearing once. Sequenced sample: T cells isolated from PBMCs. Source of these receptors: a human donor in good health.

The chain joins TRBV19 to TRBJ1-2, with D possibly TRBD1 on 5 matching bases. V lost 3 bases to trimming and J lost 2 bases, with 19 bases between them. The CDR3 covers 17 residues. Per germline, CDR1 LNHDA and CDR2 SQIVND (reference sequence). The CDR3 DNA reads TGTGCCAGTAGTATTAAGTTTTCGGCAGGGCTGAACTATGGCTACACCTTC. Encoded protein: CASSIKFSAGLNYGYTF. The whole variable domain, filled in from reference TRBV19 and TRBJ1-2, reads DGGITQSPKYLFRKEGQNVTLSCEQNLNHDAMYWYRQDPGQGLRLIYYSQIVNDFQKGDIAEGYSVSREKKESFPLTVTSAQKNPTAFYLCASSIKFSAGLNYGYTFGSGTRLTVV.

This chain connects TRBV12-2 to TRBJ2-7; the D call of TRBD2 is as the table states it, not checked on the DNA. TRBV12-2 is classified as a pseudogene. The CDR3 covers 8 residues. The DNA for the CDR3 is TGTGCAAGTCGCCCGGTTTTGTTC. Translated: CASRPVLF.

This clone has only a few counts. The chain uses TRBV7-3 and TRBJ2-1; 8 bases align to TRBD1. Germline-derived CDR1 and CDR2 are SGHTA and FQGTGA. This CDR3 has 13 amino acids. V shed 4 bases, J shed 6 bases, and the junction held 2 bases outside the gene matches. CDR3 DNA sequence: TGTGCCAGCAGCTCCACAGGGGGCAATGAGCAGTTCTTC. It is translated as CASSSTGGNEQFF.

This clone was found once. This sequence joins TRBV6-5 and TRBJ2-3; 7 nucleotides match TRBD2. V lost 4 bases and J lost 2; bases outside the gene matches: 9. Looked up from germline, CDR1 is MNHEY and CDR2 is SVGAGI. The CDR3 loop spans 16 amino acids. CDR3 sequence: CASSSLAAMNTDTQYF. As DNA, the CDR3 is TGTGCCAGCAGTTCCCTAGCGGCCATGAACACAGATACGCAGTATTTT.

The chain couples TRBV6-5 to TRBJ2-7; TRBD1 is a possible D gene (6 bases). Per germline, CDR1 MNHEY and CDR2 SVGAGI. The CDR3 extends over 14 amino acids. The V end was cut by 4 bases, the J end by 2 bases, with 12 bases between. In DNA form, the CDR3 reads TGTGCCAGCAGTTGGACAGATGGCCCCTACGAGCAGTACTTC. Its protein product is CASSWTDGPYEQYF.

The gene calls are TRBV6-5 and TRBJ1-1; D is unclear. This CDR3 comprises 13 residues. CDR1 and CDR2 from the germline V gene are MNHEY and SVGAGI. Trimming pared 0 bases from V and 8 bases from J, leaving 10 bases between. Here the CDR3 reads CASSYSAYFEAFF. The DNA for the CDR3 is TGTGCCAGCAGTTACTCCGCTTACTTCGAAGCTTTCTTT.

This clone has just a few counts. This CDR3 is CASGGAYEQYF. DNA for the CDR3: TGTGCCAGCGGAGGAGCCTACGAGCAGTACTTC. V gene TRBV2 combines with J gene TRBJ2-7; tentatively, D is TRBD2 (5 bases). Per the germline V gene, CDR1 is SNHLY and CDR2 is FYNNEI. The length of the CDR3 is 11 residues. The V and J ends lost 8 bases and 2 bases respectively, with 7 bases between them.

Concerning this clone: Other DNA sequences in the sample encode the same CDR3. The chain has TRBV27 and TRBJ2-7; 8 bases align to TRBD2. CDR3 length: 15 amino acids. V lost 1 base to trimming and J lost 7 bases; unmatched junction nucleotides: 9. Germline CDR1 reads MNHEY; CDR2 reads SMNVEV (reference sequence). CDR3 amino acids: CASSLFSASGYEQYF. Here the CDR3 DNA reads TGTGCCAGCAGTTTATTTTCGGCTAGCGGGTATGAGCAGTACTTC.

This clone was counted a single time. The chain is built from TRBV7-9 and TRBJ2-1, with D perhaps TRBD2 (5 bases). Germline CDR1 is SEHNR and CDR2 is FQNEAQ (reference sequence). The CDR3 totals 16 residues. V lost 1 base and J 1 base, leaving 11 bases between the germline ends. The CDR3 DNA is TGTGCCAGCAGCTTAGTTCGCGGGCCTTCCTACAATGAGCAGTTCTTC. It specifies CASSLVRGPSYNEQFF.

This chain uses TRBV5-1 with TRBJ1-3; D uncertain. Per the germline V gene, CDR1 is SGHRS and CDR2 is YFSETQ. V was pared by 0 bases and J by 0 bases, with 7 bases between. The CDR3 is made up of 15 amino acids. The DNA for the CDR3 is TGCGCCAGCAGCTTGGACCTGGCCTCTGGAAACACCATATATTTT. Its protein product is CASSLDLASGNTIYF.

This chain uses TRBV19 with TRBJ2-7; D is possibly TRBD1 (5 bases). V lost 1 base to trimming and J lost 2 bases, with 9 bases between them. CDR3 size: 14 residues. Germline V lookup: CDR1 LNHDA, CDR2 SQIVND (reference sequence). The CDR3 DNA reads as TGTGCCAGTAGTATAGCTCAGGGCCCCTACGAGCAGTACTTC. Residues: CASSIAQGPYEQYF.

Remarks on this clone: This sample includes further DNA sequences coding for the same CDR3. The CDR3 is CASSRLAGVETQYF. The CDR3 DNA follows: TGCGCCAGCAGTAGGCTAGCGGGGGTTGAGACCCAGTACTTC. This chain uses TRBV4-1 with TRBJ2-5, with 10 bases matching TRBD2. This CDR3 has 14 amino acids. The V and J ends lost 6 bases and 5 bases, in that order; junction bases with no gene match: 6. Germline V gene sequence: CDR1 MGHRA, CDR2 YSYEKL.

The chain combines TRBV15 with TRBJ2-7; D may be TRBD2 (6 bases). The CDR3 runs to 13 residues. Germline CDR1 is LNHNV and CDR2 is YYDKDF (reference sequence). The V and J ends lost 3 bases and 5 bases respectively, with 11 bases between them. The DNA for the CDR3 is TGTGCCACCAGCAGTGGGCGCGGGGACGAGCAGTACTTC. Amino acid sequence: CATSSGRGDEQYF.

The chain links TRBV11-2 to TRBJ2-7; D call uncertain. CDR3 length: 14 amino acids. Trimming stripped 3 bases from V and 0 bases from J, with 9 bases between. Germline assignment: CDR1 SGHAT and CDR2 FQNNGV. CDR3 sequence (DNA): TGTGCCAGCAGCTTCACGACTCTCTCCTACGAGCAGTACTTC. Protein sequence: CASSFTTLSYEQYF. Complete variable domain (other parts from reference TRBV11-2 and TRBJ2-7): EAGVAQSPRYKIIEKRQSVAFWCNPISGHATLYWYQQILGQGPKLLIQFQNNGVVDDSQLPKDRFSAERLKGVDSTLKIQPAKLEDSAVYLCASSFTTLSYEQYFGPGTRLTVT.

This sequence joins TRBV18 and TRBJ2-7, with 9 bases identical to TRBD2. Unmatched junction bases numbered 10, after V lost 0 bases and J lost 4 bases. CDR1 KGHSH and CDR2 LQKENI come from the germline V gene. CDR3 length: 17 amino acids. CDR3 sequence (DNA): TGTGCCAGCTCACCACCGTCGAGGCTAGCGGGGCAATACGAGCAGTACTTC. This codes for CASSPPSRLAGQYEQYF.